This T cell receptor beta chain stems from a study of cytomegalovirus exposure and HLA in healthy donors. Study-wide context: In a later analysis, it was reported that the roughly 120 validation repertoires had been produced on the same platform as the 500 to 850 repertoires belonging to the first cohort.

TCRdb's copy holds only in-frame clones and misses some; the assay was immunoSEQ multiplex PCR. The sample has around 150,000 clones, almost 85% seen once. Study conclusions and caveats: The tendency of first-cohort TCR clusters to co-occur in the 120 or so validation repertoires was identified by a subsequent analysis. Specificity of three CMV-associated chains for CMV antigens was verified in vitro. Reported results showed that the classifier diagnosed cytomegalovirus status with high specificity and sensitivity.

Germline V gene lookup returns CDR1 SGHNT and CDR2 YYREEE (reference sequence). This CDR3 region has 15 residues. Trimming cost V 4 bases and J 7 bases; bases outside gene matches: 10. In regard to this clone: The antigen remains unidentified.

This sequence was found in a young man in good health and CMV-seropositive. The rearrangement uses TRBV5-4 and TRBJ2-3; 9 nucleotides match TRBD1. Sequenced material: PBMCs. CDR3 nucleotides: TGTGCCAGCAGCGGCCGGGGACAGGGAGGGTATACGCAGTATTTT. It encodes CASSGRGQGGYTQYF. Looking up the rest from reference TRBV5-4 and TRBJ2-3 gives the full variable domain: ETGVTQSPTHLIKTRGQQVTLRCSSQSGHNTVSWYQQALGQGPQFIFQYYREEENGRGNFPPRFSGLQFPNYSSELNVNALELDDSALYLCASSGRGQGGYTQYFGPGTRLTVL.